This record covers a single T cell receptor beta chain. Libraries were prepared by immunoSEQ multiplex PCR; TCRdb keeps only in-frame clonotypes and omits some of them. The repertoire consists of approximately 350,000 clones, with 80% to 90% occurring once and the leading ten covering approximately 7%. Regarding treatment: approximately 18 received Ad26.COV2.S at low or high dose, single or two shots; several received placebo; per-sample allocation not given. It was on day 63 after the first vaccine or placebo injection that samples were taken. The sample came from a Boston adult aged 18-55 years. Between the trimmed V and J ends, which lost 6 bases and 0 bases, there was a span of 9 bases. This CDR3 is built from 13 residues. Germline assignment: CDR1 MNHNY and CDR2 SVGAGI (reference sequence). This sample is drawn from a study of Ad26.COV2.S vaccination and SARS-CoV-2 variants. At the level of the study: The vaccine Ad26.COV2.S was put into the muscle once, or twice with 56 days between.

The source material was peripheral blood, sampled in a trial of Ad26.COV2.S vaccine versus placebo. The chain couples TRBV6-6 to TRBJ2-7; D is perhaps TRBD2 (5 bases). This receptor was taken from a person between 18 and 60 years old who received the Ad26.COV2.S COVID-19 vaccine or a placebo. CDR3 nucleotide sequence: TGTGCCAGCAGGCCCAGCGGCTCCTACGAGCAGTACTTC. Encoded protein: CASRPSGSYEQYF.